A single sample gave rise to the 21 T cell receptor beta chains below, sequenced in a study of blood T cell repertoires in COVID-19 (TCRdb year 2020). Libraries were made using the immunoSEQ multiplex PCR assay. TCRdb provides this immuneACCESS table in a form limited to in-frame rearrangements. Some clones are lacking; in checked studies, under half of them reflect an unresolved V gene, and why the rest are absent is not known. Recorded for this sample are about 33,000 clones; about 85% of them occurred a single time. The biggest ten clones account for approximately 20% of the sample. The sequenced sample was peripheral blood. These receptors came from an older man with acute or convalescent COVID-19.

The chain uses TRBV27 and TRBJ2-1, with a weak D call TRBD2 (6 bases). The CDR3 sequence is 13 residues long. Trimming removed 2 bases at V and 5 bases at J, with 7 bases between. In germline, CDR1 is MNHEY, CDR2 SMNVEV (reference sequence). CDR3 region: CASSLRGNNEQFF. DNA for the CDR3: TGTGCCAGCAGTTTACGCGGGAACAATGAGCAGTTCTTC.

This clone came up once. The V gene is TRBV16, the J gene TRBJ1-1; no definite D call. The CDR3 has 14 amino acids. V shed 0 bases and J shed 6 bases, with 11 bases lying between them. Germline-derived CDR1 and CDR2 are KGHSY and FQNENV. CDR3 sequence reads: CASSQSPALPEAFF. In DNA form, the CDR3 reads TGTGCCAGCAGCCAATCGCCAGCGCTTCCTGAAGCTTTCTTT. Using reference TRBV16 and TRBJ1-1 for the parts outside the CDR3, the full variable domain is GEEVAQTPKHLVRGEGQKAKLYCAPIKGHSYVFWYQQVLKNEFKFLISFQNENVFDETGMPKERFSAKCLPNSPCSLEIQATKLEDSAVYFCASSQSPALPEAFFGQGTRLTVV.

This clone appeared once. The chain recombines TRBV28 with TRBJ2-5; D is ambiguous. Trimming stripped 8 bases from V and 1 base from J, with 8 bases between. This CDR3 region has 12 residues. Germline V CDR1 and CDR2: MDHEN, SYDVKM. The CDR3 loop is CASREFQETQYF. The CDR3 DNA is TGTGCCAGCCGAGAGTTCCAAGAGACCCAGTACTTC.

The V call is TRBV4-3, the J call TRBJ2-7, with TRBD1 identical over 7 bases. CDR1 is LGHNA, CDR2 YSLEER, per germline. Unmatched junction bases numbered 4, after V lost 0 bases and J lost 2 bases. The CDR3 covers 15 residues. The CDR3, as DNA: TGCGCCAGCAGCCAAGATTACAGGGGAGCCTACGAGCAGTACTTC. It yields the protein CASSQDYRGAYEQYF.

V is TRBV10-3 and J is TRBJ1-3; TRBD1 matches 7 bases. CDR1 and CDR2 from the germline V gene are ENHRY and SYGVKD. Trimming at V came to 7 bases and at J to 2 bases, leaving 8 bases not matched to a gene. The CDR3 length is 15 residues. This CDR3 reads CAINPTGTAGNTIYF. The CDR3 DNA reads TGTGCCATCAACCCAACCGGGACAGCTGGAAACACCATATATTTT.

The V and J genes are TRBV5-1 and TRBJ2-6; D remains ambiguous. The CDR3 runs to 17 residues. Germline CDR1 is SGHRS and CDR2 is YFSETQ. Trimming took off 1 base at V and 0 bases at J, with 11 bases between the two ends. CDR3 sequence: CASSLMTASSGANVLTF. In nucleotides, the CDR3 is TGCGCCAGCAGCTTGATGACTGCTAGCTCTGGGGCCAACGTCCTGACTTTC.

This chain's CDR3 is CASSLWTASTDTQYF. The CDR3 DNA follows: TGTGCCAGCAGCCTTTGGACAGCTAGCACAGATACGCAGTATTTT. This rearrangement joins TRBV7-8 to TRBJ2-3; D possibly corresponds to TRBD1 (6 bases). Trimming removed 5 bases at V and 0 bases at J, with 12 bases between. The CDR3 consists of 15 residues. The germline CDR1 and CDR2 sequences are SGHVS and FQNEAQ.

The chain combines TRBV3-1 (or the pseudogene TRBV3-2) with TRBJ2-2, with 8 bases that match TRBD1. Trimming took 5 bases from V and 4 from J; bases not matched to a gene: 6. This CDR3 spans 15 amino acids. CDR1 and CDR2 from the germline V gene are LGHDT and YNNKEL (reference sequence). CDR3 region: CASSKQGEVTGELFF. The CDR3, as DNA: TGTGCCAGCAGCAAACAGGGGGAGGTCACCGGGGAGCTGTTTTTT.

The CDR3 region is CASSPSSGSTGELFF. As DNA, the CDR3 is TGTGCCAGCTCACCATCGTCGGGTTCCACCGGGGAGCTGTTTTTT. This chain joins TRBV18 and TRBJ2-2; D uncertain. CDR1 and CDR2 from the germline V gene are KGHSH and LQKENI. The CDR3 covers 15 residues. V was pared by 2 bases and J by 4 bases, with 11 bases between.

The genes are TRBV5-1 and TRBJ1-1, with D uncertain. The length of the CDR3 is 12 residues. Germline CDR1 and CDR2: SGHRS and YFSETQ. The V end was cut by 0 bases, the J end by 4 bases, with 4 bases between. The DNA for the CDR3 is TGCGCCAGCAGCTTGGATCGCACTGAAGCTTTCTTT. This translates into CASSLDRTEAFF.

This chain joins TRBV14 and TRBJ2-1; D is perhaps TRBD1 (6 bases). The CDR3 extends over 13 amino acids. Trimming pared 1 base from V and 10 bases from J, leaving 11 bases between. CDR1 and CDR2 (germline): SGHDN, FVKESK. CDR3 nucleotides: TGTGCCAGCAGCCAAGCCCTCCAGGGGGAGCAGTTCTTC. Translation gives CASSQALQGEQFF.

V and J are TRBV5-4 and TRBJ2-5, with D tentatively TRBD2 (5 bases). The germline V gene encodes CDR1 SGHNT and CDR2 YYREEE (reference sequence). The V gene lost 1 base and the J gene lost 4 bases, with 8 bases spanning the gap. The CDR3 runs 13 residues. The CDR3 loop reads CASSLRGAETQYF. CDR3 nucleotides: TGTGCCAGCAGCTTGCGGGGAGCAGAGACCCAGTACTTC.

V and J are TRBV28 and TRBJ2-7; perhaps TRBD1 as D (6 bases). The V end lost 5 bases, the J end lost 1 base, and 12 bases lay between the germline ends. Germline V gives CDR1 MDHEN, CDR2 SYDVKM. This CDR3 comprises 14 residues. This CDR3 is CASSATGGSYEQYF. As DNA, the CDR3 is TGTGCCAGCAGTGCGACAGGAGGTTCCTACGAGCAGTACTTC.

CDR3: CASSELAVYTGELFF. CDR3 coding DNA: TGTGCCAGCAGTGAACTAGCGGTTTACACCGGGGAGCTGTTTTTT. The V call is TRBV9, the J call TRBJ2-2, with 8 bases matching TRBD2. The V gene end was trimmed by 5 bases and the J gene end by 3 bases; junction bases not matched to a gene: 6. From germline, CDR1 is SGDLS and CDR2 YYNGEE. This CDR3 has 15 residues.

J is TRBJ2-2 and V is TRBV14, with TRBD1 as a possible D gene (6 bases). The CDR3 contains 17 residues. Looked up from germline, CDR1 is SGHDN and CDR2 is FVKESK. The V gene lost 0 bases and the J gene lost 5 bases, with 16 bases spanning the gap. CDR3 protein: CASSQDYSGVGTGELFF. CDR3 in DNA: TGTGCCAGCAGCCAAGATTACTCAGGGGTCGGGACCGGGGAGCTGTTTTTT.

The genes are TRBV10-3 and TRBJ1-1; maybe TRBD1 (6 bases). The CDR3 runs to 14 residues. V shed 5 bases and J shed 2 bases, with 12 bases lying between them. From germline, CDR1 is ENHRY and CDR2 SYGVKD. The CDR3 spells CAISMNRENTEAFF. DNA of the CDR3: TGTGCCATCAGTATGAACAGGGAAAACACTGAAGCTTTCTTT.

The chain links TRBV2 to TRBJ1-5; D call uncertain. CDR1 is SNHLY and CDR2 is FYNNEI in the germline V gene. The CDR3 length is 14 residues. The ends were cut back, 5 bases at V and 4 bases at J, with 12 bases in the middle. The CDR3 loop is CASSRIESNQPQHF. In DNA, the CDR3 is TGTGCCAGCAGTCGAATTGAGTCTAATCAGCCCCAGCATTTT. Filled out from reference TRBV2 and TRBJ1-5, the complete variable domain reads EPEVTQTPSHQVTQMGQEVILRCVPISNHLYFYWYRQILGQKVEFLVSFYNNEISEKSEIFDDQFSVERPDGSNFTLKIRSTKLEDSAMYFCASSRIESNQPQHFGDGTRLSIL.

The chain uses TRBV12-3 or TRBV12-4 and TRBJ1-2; 7 nucleotides match TRBD1. The ends lost 6 bases at V and 3 bases at J; junction bases unmatched: 4. The CDR3 totals 13 residues. CDR3 amino acids: CASSNGQDYGYTF. The CDR3 region has the DNA TGTGCCAGCAGCAACGGACAGGACTATGGCTACACCTTC.

The chain employs TRBV16 and TRBJ2-1, with D uncertain. The CDR3 runs to 12 residues. Looked up from germline, CDR1 is KGHSY and CDR2 is FQNENV. The V gene lost 4 bases and the J gene lost 8 bases, with 9 bases spanning the gap. Here the CDR3 reads CASSPNRDEQFF. CDR3 sequence (DNA): TGTGCCAGCAGCCCAAACCGGGATGAGCAGTTCTTC.

This rearrangement joins TRBV19 to TRBJ2-7; D may be TRBD1 (6 bases). Germline CDR1 LNHDA, CDR2 SQIVND (reference sequence). Trimming removed 2 bases from V and 0 bases from J, with 11 bases in between. This CDR3 has 15 residues. The CDR3 coding sequence is TGTGCCAGTAGTATAACCTTGACAGGCTCCTACGAGCAGTACTTC. Translated: CASSITLTGSYEQYF.

This clone is labeled medium-sized. In the same sample, other DNA sequences code for this CDR3. The gene calls are TRBV9 and TRBJ2-5; TRBD2 matches 9 bases. V dropped 10 bases and J dropped 1; count of bases not matched to a gene: 11. This CDR3 contains 15 residues. The germline V gene has CDR1 SGDLS and CDR2 YYNGEE. CDR3 loop: CAPRGGGGPQETQYF. Here the CDR3 DNA reads TGTGCCCCCCGCGGCGGGGGGGGGCCCCAAGAGACCCAGTACTTC.